This T cell receptor (beta chain) derives from a study of beta chain features in type 1 diabetes. Study information: Patient and healthy donor groups were alike in age, gender and cell yields. Study-wide results and limits: Shorter TCRB CDR3s, moderately but significantly so, marked every one of the four CD4+ subsets in Type 1 diabetes patients. Equally in patients and controls, shorter templates might have been favored by PCR. HLA influence on TCRB rearrangement stayed unresolved here.

This clone was observed a handful of times. Its target is unknown. TCRB transcripts that were expressed got sequenced, as all of the isolated RNA had been reverse transcribed. The method was immunoSEQ multiplex PCR; TCRdb's version includes in-frame clones alone and lacks a portion of them. Seen here are a few hundred thousand clones, roughly 12% observed once, and the top ten hold around 0.01%. The V and J ends lost 3 bases and 4 bases respectively, with 15 bases between them. This CDR3 comprises 14 residues. Germline V gene data show CDR1 as GTSNPN and CDR2 as SVGIG (reference sequence). Purity above 95% was achieved in all sorted populations.

The chain uses TRBV30 and TRBJ2-5, with D perhaps TRBD2 (5 bases). The sequence derives from a woman under 30 with type 1 diabetes. Sequenced: naive CD4+ T cells from blood. The CDR3 nucleotides are TGTGCCTGGAGCGTCAGCGGAAAGGGAGAGACCCAGTACTTC. Its translation is CAWSVSGKGETQYF.